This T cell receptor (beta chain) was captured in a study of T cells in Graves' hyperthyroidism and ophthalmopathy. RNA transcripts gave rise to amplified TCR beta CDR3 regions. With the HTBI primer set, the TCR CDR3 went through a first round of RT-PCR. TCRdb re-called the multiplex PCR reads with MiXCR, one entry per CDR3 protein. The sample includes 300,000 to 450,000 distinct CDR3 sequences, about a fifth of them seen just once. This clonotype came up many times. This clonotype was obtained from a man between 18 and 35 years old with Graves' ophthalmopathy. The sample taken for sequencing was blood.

The CDR3 reads CSAYNEENTEAFF. DNA for the CDR3: TGCAGTGCTTACAACGAGGAAAACACTGAAGCTTTCTTT. The chain couples TRBV20-1 to TRBJ1-1; no clear D gene. The CDR3 is 13 residues long. Trimming pared 5 bases from V and 2 bases from J, leaving 12 bases between. Germline V lookup: CDR1 DFQATT, CDR2 SNEGSKA (reference sequence).